This T cell receptor beta chain appears in the sequencing data of a study of breast tumors, draining lymph nodes, adjacent tissues. The CDR3 spans 15 residues. Trimming took 3 bases from V and 5 from J, leaving 16 bases between them. Germline CDR1 LNHDA, CDR2 SQIVND (reference sequence). TCRdb independently ran MiXCR on the multiplex PCR reads; one entry per CDR3 protein. This sample has about 100,000 distinct CDR3 sequences; less than 25% occur once, and the top ten carry approximately 1.2%. Samples came from axillary lymph nodes draining the breast cancer. There are many counts of this clonotype. Its cognate antigen is unknown. Overall study results and limits: Data fit most tumor T cells coming from lymph node, expanding in tumor. Tumors had less TCR diversity than lymph nodes, more than nontumor tissue. Compared with basal-like, luminal-like tumors shared significantly more repertoire with nontumor tissue. The lymph node origin of tumor T cells was framed as consistent with a hypothesis, not demonstrated.

This sequence joins TRBV19 and TRBJ1-2; D is unclear. The specimen sequenced was axillary lymph node tissue. This TCR came from a female donor with breast cancer. Some clones in this sample may be carry-over from other donors' samples. The CDR3 protein is CASSMYLREYYGYTF. The CDR3 DNA is TGTGCCAGTAGTATGTACCTCAGAGAGTATTATGGCTACACCTTC.